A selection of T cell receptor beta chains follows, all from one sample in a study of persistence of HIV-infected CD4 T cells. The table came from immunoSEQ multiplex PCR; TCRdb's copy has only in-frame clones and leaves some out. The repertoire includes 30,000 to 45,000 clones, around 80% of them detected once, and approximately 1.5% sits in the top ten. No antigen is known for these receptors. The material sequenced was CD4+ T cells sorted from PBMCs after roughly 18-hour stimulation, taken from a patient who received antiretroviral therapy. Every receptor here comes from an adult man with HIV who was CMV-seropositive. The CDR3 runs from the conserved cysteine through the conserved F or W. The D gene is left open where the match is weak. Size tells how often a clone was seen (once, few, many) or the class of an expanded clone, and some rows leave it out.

CDR3: CASSLVHGARGYTF
DNA: TGTGCCAGCAGCTTGGTCCATGGCGCCCGTGGCTACACCTTC
size: few
J: TRBJ1-2
V: TRBV7-2
D: -

CDR3: CASRGSSGGDTQYF
DNA: TGCGCCAGCCGAGGCTCCTCGGGCGGGGATACGCAGTATTTT
size: -
J: TRBJ2-3
V: TRBV10-2
D: -

CDR3: CASSQGGTPEAFF
DNA: TGTGCCAGCAGCCAAGGGGGGACCCCTGAAGCTTTCTTT
size: -
J: TRBJ1-1
V: TRBV3-1/TRBV3-2
D: -

CDR3: CATSRDRFPVAEAFF
DNA: TGTGCCACCAGCAGAGATCGCTTCCCGGTGGCTGAAGCTTTCTTT
size: -
J: TRBJ1-1
V: TRBV15
D: -

CDR3: CASSPGGAGKDYGYTF
DNA: TGTGCCAGCAGCCCGGGGGGGGCAGGGAAAGACTATGGCTACACCTTC
size: -
J: TRBJ1-2
V: TRBV5-4
D: -

CDR3: CASNEGAPGSPLHF
DNA: TGCGCCAGCAACGAGGGGGCGCCTGGATCACCCCTCCACTTT
size: -
J: TRBJ1-6
V: TRBV10-2
D: TRBD1

CDR3: CASSPLIGRSSGANVLTF
DNA: TGTGCCAGCAGTCCCCTCATAGGGAGGAGCTCTGGGGCCAACGTCCTGACTTTC
size: -
J: TRBJ2-6
V: TRBV6-6
D: -

CDR3: CAISGTSGYEQYF
DNA: TGTGCCATCAGTGGGACTAGCGGGTACGAGCAGTACTTC
size: -
J: TRBJ2-7
V: TRBV10-3
D: TRBD2

CDR3: CASSLLGHYGYTF
DNA: TGTGCCAGCAGTTTATTGGGGCACTATGGCTACACCTTC
size: -
J: TRBJ1-2
V: TRBV28
D: -

CDR3: CASSLEGGRTGELFF
DNA: TGTGCCAGCAGCTTAGAGGGGGGGCGGACCGGGGAGCTGTTTTTT
size: -
J: TRBJ2-2
V: TRBV7-8
D: -

CDR3: CASQKGTGKETQYF
DNA: TGTGCCAGCCAAAAGGGGACAGGGAAAGAGACCCAGTACTTC
size: -
J: TRBJ2-5
V: TRBV2
D: TRBD1

CDR3: CASSPSGQGGSPLHF
DNA: TGCGCCAGCAGCCCTTCCGGACAGGGAGGATCACCCCTCCACTTT
size: few
J: TRBJ1-6
V: TRBV5-1
D: TRBD1

CDR3: CASSLSGRDIQYF
DNA: TGTGCCAGCAGTTTATCGGGGCGAGACATTCAGTACTTC
size: -
J: TRBJ2-4
V: TRBV28
D: -

CDR3: CASRLPGGPPYEQYF
DNA: TGTGCCAGCAGGCTACCAGGGGGCCCTCCCTACGAGCAGTACTTC
size: -
J: TRBJ2-7
V: TRBV11-3
D: TRBD1

CDR3: CASSLGGLKDTQYF
DNA: TGTGCCAGCAGCTTGGGGGGGCTGAAAGATACGCAGTATTTT
size: few
J: TRBJ2-3
V: TRBV7-3
D: -

CDR3: CASSSRGGENQPQHF
DNA: TGTGCCAGCAGCTCTCGGGGGGGCGAAAATCAGCCCCAGCATTTT
size: -
J: TRBJ1-5
V: TRBV7-2
D: -

CDR3: CASSLLSYEQYF
DNA: TGTGCCAGCAGCCTCCTCTCCTACGAGCAGTACTTC
size: -
J: TRBJ2-7
V: TRBV2
D: -

CDR3: CASSSGGGNTEAFF
DNA: TGCGCCAGCAGCTCAGGGGGCGGGAACACTGAAGCTTTCTTT
size: -
J: TRBJ1-1
V: TRBV5-1
D: TRBD1

CDR3: CASRTTGDQKAFF
DNA: TGTGCCAGCAGAACGACAGGGGACCAGAAAGCTTTCTTT
size: -
J: TRBJ1-1
V: TRBV5-8
D: TRBD1

CDR3: CASSPQTSGGNEQFF
DNA: TGTGCCAGCTCACCGCAGACTAGCGGGGGAAATGAGCAGTTCTTC
size: -
J: TRBJ2-1
V: TRBV18
D: TRBD2

CDR3: CASGNSGQGGREQFF
DNA: TGTGCCAGCGGCAATTCGGGACAGGGGGGACGTGAGCAGTTCTTC
size: -
J: TRBJ2-1
V: TRBV27
D: TRBD1

CDR3: CASQYRAGENSPLHF
DNA: TGTGCCAGCCAGTACCGGGCGGGGGAGAATTCACCCCTCCACTTT
size: few
J: TRBJ1-6
V: TRBV6-5
D: -

CDR3: CASSLGTGRTGELFF
DNA: TGCGCCAGCAGCTTGGGGACAGGGAGGACCGGGGAGCTGTTTTTT
size: -
J: TRBJ2-2
V: TRBV5-1
D: TRBD1

CDR3: CASSVRTGGGYGYTF
DNA: TGTGCCAGCAGCGTACGGACAGGGGGGGGCTATGGCTACACCTTC
size: -
J: TRBJ1-2
V: TRBV9
D: TRBD1

CDR3: CASSQGRTYGVFDEKLFF
DNA: TGTGCCAGTAGTCAAGGCAGGACATATGGAGTTTTCGATGAAAAACTGTTTTTT
size: -
J: TRBJ1-4
V: TRBV19
D: -

CDR3: CASSLVGQVPLGGLAYNEQFF
DNA: TGCGCCAGCAGCTTGGTTGGGCAGGTCCCCTTGGGGGGGCTTGCCTACAATGAGCAGTTCTTC
size: -
J: TRBJ2-1
V: TRBV5-1
D: -

CDR3: CASSPWGQIHYGYTF
DNA: TGTGCCAGCAGTCCATGGGGACAGATCCACTATGGCTACACCTTC
size: -
J: TRBJ1-2
V: TRBV28
D: TRBD1

CDR3: CSAGVNTEAFF
DNA: TGCAGTGCTGGAGTGAACACTGAAGCTTTCTTT
size: -
J: TRBJ1-1
V: TRBV20-1
D: -

CDR3: CASSFGARGKLFF
DNA: TGTGCCAGCAGCTTTGGGGCCCGTGGAAAACTGTTTTTT
size: -
J: TRBJ1-4
V: TRBV7-9
D: -

CDR3: CSVVPLSGTSGVGEQFF
DNA: TGCAGCGTTGTTCCCCTTTCTGGGACTAGCGGGGTTGGTGAGCAGTTCTTC
size: -
J: TRBJ2-1
V: TRBV29-1
D: TRBD2

CDR3: CASSESGDTIYF
DNA: TGTGCCAGCAGTGAATCGGGGGACACCATATATTTT
size: -
J: TRBJ1-3
V: TRBV25-1
D: -

CDR3: CASSLGRGTEAFF
DNA: TGTGCCAGCAGCCTAGGACGGGGCACTGAAGCTTTCTTT
size: once
J: TRBJ1-1
V: TRBV5-6
D: -

CDR3: CATSETTGGIYEQYF
DNA: TGTGCCACCAGTGAGACGACAGGGGGAATCTACGAGCAGTACTTC
size: few
J: TRBJ2-7
V: TRBV24-1
D: TRBD1

CDR3: CASSPSWGQYF
DNA: TGTGCCAGCAGCCCCTCGTGGGGGCAGTACTTC
size: -
J: TRBJ2-7
V: TRBV7-2
D: -

CDR3: CASSVERNTEAFF
DNA: TGTGCCAGCAGCGTAGAACGAAACACTGAAGCTTTCTTT
size: -
J: TRBJ1-1
V: TRBV9
D: -

CDR3: CASSKDSKGQGVRSNQPQHF
DNA: TGTGCCAGCAGCAAAGATTCTAAGGGTCAGGGAGTGCGCAGCAATCAGCCCCAGCATTTT
size: -
J: TRBJ1-5
V: TRBV21-1
D: -

CDR3: CASSLNGPRQNSPLHF
DNA: TGTGCCAGCAGCTTAAACGGTCCAAGACAGAATTCACCCCTCCACTTT
size: -
J: TRBJ1-6
V: TRBV7-2
D: -

CDR3: CASSGRTTGTRGTEAFF
DNA: TGTGCCAGCAGCGGGAGAACGACGGGGACGAGAGGCACTGAAGCTTTCTTT
size: -
J: TRBJ1-1
V: TRBV3-1/TRBV3-2
D: -

CDR3: CASRIQGRTDTQYF
DNA: TGTGCCAGCAGAATCCAGGGCCGCACAGATACGCAGTATTTT
size: -
J: TRBJ2-3
V: TRBV6-5
D: -

CDR3: CASSLNYRGSYGYTF
DNA: TGTGCCAGCAGTTTAAATTACAGGGGATCCTATGGCTACACCTTC
size: -
J: TRBJ1-2
V: TRBV27
D: TRBD1

CDR3: CATSHRGRFETQYF
DNA: TGTGCCACCAGTCACAGGGGGCGATTTGAGACCCAGTACTTC
size: -
J: TRBJ2-5
V: TRBV24-1
D: TRBD1

CDR3: CSVQEGSNQPQHF
DNA: TGCAGCGTCCAGGAGGGGAGCAATCAGCCCCAGCATTTT
size: few
J: TRBJ1-5
V: TRBV29-1
D: -

CDR3: CASMLLLGYGYTF
DNA: TGCGCCAGCATGCTACTCCTAGGCTATGGCTACACCTTC
size: -
J: TRBJ1-2
V: TRBV5-1
D: -

CDR3: CAWSQVNTVNTEAFF
DNA: TGTGCCTGGAGTCAAGTGAACACCGTGAACACTGAAGCTTTCTTT
size: -
J: TRBJ1-1
V: TRBV30
D: -

CDR3: CASSASGGVYNEQFF
DNA: TGTGCCAGCAGCGCTAGCGGGGGGGTCTACAATGAGCAGTTCTTC
size: -
J: TRBJ2-1
V: TRBV2
D: TRBD2

CDR3: CSVGLFLGTDTQYF
DNA: TGCAGCGTTGGACTTTTCCTAGGCACAGATACGCAGTATTTT
size: -
J: TRBJ2-3
V: TRBV29-1
D: -

CDR3: CASEPRRQLEPQHF
DNA: TGTGCCAGCGAACCCAGACGTCAGTTGGAGCCCCAGCATTTT
size: -
J: TRBJ1-5
V: TRBV6-6
D: -

CDR3: CASSGGDVNTGELFF
DNA: TGTGCCAGCAGCGGGGGGGATGTGAACACCGGGGAGCTGTTTTTT
size: few
J: TRBJ2-2
V: TRBV7-9
D: TRBD2

CDR3: CASSLELAGENEQFF
DNA: TGTGCCAGCAGCTTAGAGCTAGCGGGGGAGAATGAGCAGTTCTTC
size: -
J: TRBJ2-1
V: TRBV7-9
D: TRBD2

CDR3: CASSLGLAGRPSYEQYF
DNA: TGCGCCAGCAGCCTAGGACTAGCGGGGAGGCCTTCCTACGAGCAGTACTTC
size: -
J: TRBJ2-7
V: TRBV5-1
D: TRBD2

CDR3: CASSITTDGELFF
DNA: TGTGCCAGCAGCATTACGACAGACGGGGAGCTGTTTTTT
size: -
J: TRBJ2-2
V: TRBV7-3
D: -

CDR3: CASSWDASRSNQPQHF
DNA: TGTGCCAGCAGTTGGGACGCCTCGAGGAGCAATCAGCCCCAGCATTTT
size: -
J: TRBJ1-5
V: TRBV2
D: -

CDR3: CATSDPGQGENIQYF
DNA: TGTGCCACCAGTGACCCTGGACAGGGCGAAAACATTCAGTACTTC
size: -
J: TRBJ2-4
V: TRBV24-1
D: TRBD1